The entry below describes one TCR beta chain. The sample belongs to a study of blood T cell repertoires in COVID-19. Study at large: PBMCs, B-cell-depleted T cells, or T cells provided the cDNA or gDNA that made up the material.

Trimming took 4 bases from V and 4 from J; bases not matched to a gene: 9. This CDR3 is built from 15 residues. Germline CDR1 reads LGHDT; CDR2 reads YNNKEL (reference sequence). In terms of age and location, participants ranged from roughly 18 to 90 years and lived in 24 US areas. Original methodology: Nucleated cell number was recorded as an estimate derived from reference gene primer amplification. The method was immunoSEQ multiplex PCR; TCRdb's version includes in-frame clones alone and lacks a portion of them. V, J and clone size reflect that table, while D and trimming were determined from the DNA. This sample yields 430,000 or so clones, of which approximately 90% are seen a single time; approximately 2% belongs to the top ten.

This clonotype originated in a woman between 35 and 50 years old who had recovered from COVID-19. Material: PBMCs or T cells enriched from blood (not recorded which). The V gene is TRBV3-1 (or the pseudogene TRBV3-2), the J gene TRBJ1-1; 7 bases agree with TRBD1. The CDR3 DNA reads as TGTGCCAGCAGCCCGGGACAGTGGGCCGTCACTGAAGCTTTCTTT. It is translated as CASSPGQWAVTEAFF.